The present T cell receptor beta chain was sequenced within a study of T cell changes during pregnancy in multiple sclerosis. Here immunoSEQ multiplex PCR was the method, and the copy in TCRdb shows in-frame clones only, minus some. Here the sample spans 55,000 to 70,000 clones, roughly 93% being singletons. CDR3 length: 13 residues. The V end lost 5 bases, the J end lost 5 bases, and 10 bases lay between the germline ends. In germline, CDR1 is MDHEN, CDR2 SYDVKM. The sample consisted of peripheral blood, taken after pregnancy. This TCR derives from a female donor with multiple sclerosis, enrolled in a pregnancy study. This chain links TRBV28 with TRBJ1-5; a weak D match, TRBD1 (6 bases). In DNA, the CDR3 is TGTGCCAGCAGTCGGGACACCGATCAGCCCCAGCATTTT. Translation gives CASSRDTDQPQHF.